A selection of T cell receptor beta chains follows, all from one sample in a study of Ad26.COV2.S vaccination and SARS-CoV-2 variants. Repertoires were generated with immunoSEQ multiplex PCR, while TCRdb's copy carries only in-frame clones and drops some. The table includes a few hundred thousand clones, approximately 88% detected once. Sequencing was performed on peripheral blood, taken in a trial of Ad26.COV2.S vaccine versus placebo. Receptors originate from a person aged 18 to 65 who received the Ad26.COV2.S COVID-19 vaccine or a placebo. Each CDR3 is given with its conserved first and last residue. D genes are given only for firm matches. Clone size is shown for a subset of rows, as once, few, many or a class of expanded clone.

V	D	J	size	CDR3	DNA
TRBV19	-	TRBJ2-3	few	CASRGPRADTQYF	TGTGCCAGCCGGGGACCTCGGGCAGATACGCAGTATTTT
TRBV21-1	-	TRBJ2-7	-	CASSKEFERLDSEQYF	TGTGCCAGCAGCAAAGAGTTCGAGCGTTTGGACTCCGAGCAGTACTTC
TRBV11-1	-	TRBJ1-2	-	CASSIAGDYGYTF	TGTGCCAGCAGCATCGCAGGGGACTATGGCTACACCTTC
TRBV5-4	-	TRBJ1-2	-	CASSLLGDGYTF	TGTGCCAGCAGCTTGTTAGGGGATGGCTACACCTTC
TRBV28	TRBD2	TRBJ2-1	once	CASSQTSGGATNEQFF	TGTGCCAGCAGTCAAACCAGCGGGGGGGCGACCAATGAGCAGTTCTTC
TRBV7-6	TRBD2	TRBJ2-2	-	CASSPLAGTNTGELFF	TGTGCCAGCAGCCCCTTAGCGGGGACGAACACCGGGGAGCTGTTTTTT
TRBV30	TRBD1	TRBJ1-2	-	CAWSRTRRQGNYGYTF	TGTGCCTGGAGTCGAACCCGACGACAGGGAAACTATGGCTACACCTTC
TRBV5-1	TRBD2	TRBJ2-7	-	CASRSGLAIYEQYF	TGCGCCAGCAGATCGGGACTAGCCATTTACGAGCAGTACTTC
TRBV28	TRBD1	TRBJ1-1	-	CASSLRGPIPNTEAFF	TGTGCCAGCAGTTTAAGGGGGCCAATACCGAACACTGAAGCTTTCTTT
TRBV19	TRBD1	TRBJ1-2	-	CASSISTGTRVYGYTF	TGTGCCAGTAGTATTTCGACAGGGACGCGTGTCTATGGCTACACCTTC
TRBV7-7	TRBD1	TRBJ1-5	-	CASSSYRGGDQPQHF	TGTGCCAGCAGCTCATACAGGGGAGGCGATCAGCCCCAGCATTTT
TRBV5-4	TRBD1	TRBJ2-1	-	CASSRGQAVFF	TGTGCCAGCAGCAGGGGACAGGCTGTTTTCTTC
TRBV9	TRBD2	TRBJ2-3	-	CASSVRGAGATDTQYF	TGTGCCAGCAGCGTAAGGGGAGCGGGGGCCACAGATACGCAGTATTTT
TRBV5-6	TRBD1	TRBJ1-2	-	CASSLIQGGSRGYTF	TGTGCCAGCAGCTTGATTCAGGGGGGTAGTCGAGGCTACACCTTC
TRBV7-9	-	TRBJ2-1	-	CASSLGDPLNEQFF	TGTGCCAGCAGCTTAGGAGACCCTCTCAATGAGCAGTTCTTC
TRBV7-2	-	TRBJ2-7	once	CASSLGSQQYF	TGTGCCAGCAGCTTAGGTTCCCAGCAGTACTTC
TRBV7-9	-	TRBJ2-6	-	CASSPPPYLTSGANVLTF	TGTGCCAGCAGTCCCCCCCCCTACCTCACCTCTGGGGCCAACGTCCTGACTTTC
TRBV7-9	-	TRBJ1-1	-	CASSLDVRSEAFF	TGTGCCAGCAGCTTAGATGTGCGCTCTGAAGCTTTCTTT
TRBV19	-	TRBJ1-1	-	CASSIQGSTEAFF	TGTGCCAGTAGTATACAGGGGTCGACTGAAGCTTTCTTT
TRBV28	-	TRBJ2-1	-	CASSLAGSEQFF	TGTGCCAGCAGTTTAGCAGGGAGTGAGCAGTTCTTC
TRBV28	TRBD1	TRBJ2-3	-	CASSFQTGGVDTQYF	TGTGCCAGCAGTTTTCAGACAGGGGGCGTGGATACGCAGTATTTT
TRBV30	-	TRBJ2-2	-	CAWVGAGVTGELFF	TGTGCCTGGGTGGGCGCAGGGGTTACCGGGGAGCTGTTTTTT
TRBV6-5	TRBD1	TRBJ2-1	-	CASGMTGGPYNEQFF	TGTGCCAGCGGAATGACAGGGGGTCCCTACAATGAGCAGTTCTTC
TRBV19	-	TRBJ1-1	-	CASSRRGFTNTEAFF	TGTGCCAGTAGTAGACGGGGGTTCACGAACACTGAAGCTTTCTTT
TRBV15	-	TRBJ2-7	-	CATSSPGESAYEQYF	TGTGCCACCAGCAGCCCAGGGGAATCTGCTTACGAGCAGTACTTC
TRBV7-6	TRBD1	TRBJ2-7	-	CASSLQGARDEQYF	TGTGCCAGCAGCCTACAGGGGGCCAGAGACGAGCAGTACTTC
TRBV4-3	TRBD2	TRBJ2-2	-	CASSQGLAGRGELFF	TGCGCCAGCAGCCAAGGACTAGCGGGGAGGGGGGAGCTGTTTTTT
TRBV4-3	TRBD2	TRBJ2-1	-	CASSQDWASGYNEQFF	TGCGCCAGCAGCCAAGATTGGGCTAGCGGCTACAATGAGCAGTTCTTC
TRBV5-4	-	TRBJ2-5	-	CASSTAGARETQYF	TGTGCCAGCAGCACGGCGGGGGCGCGGGAGACCCAGTACTTC
TRBV2	TRBD1	TRBJ2-3	-	CASSDRTGIDTQYF	TGTGCCAGCAGTGACCGGACAGGGATAGATACGCAGTATTTT
TRBV3-1/TRBV3-2	-	TRBJ2-3	few	CASSQVAGVTDTQYF	TGTGCCAGCAGCCAAGTGGCGGGTGTCACAGATACGCAGTATTTT
TRBV19	-	TRBJ1-5	-	CASSFQANQPQHF	TGTGCCAGTAGTTTTCAGGCCAATCAGCCCCAGCATTTT
TRBV9	TRBD2	TRBJ2-3	-	CASSPSLAGGADTQYF	TGTGCCAGCAGCCCTTCGTTAGCGGGGGGGGCAGATACGCAGTATTTT
TRBV24-1	TRBD1	TRBJ2-3	-	CATSDLGTGGLSDTQYF	TGTGCCACCAGTGATTTAGGTACAGGGGGCTTATCAGATACGCAGTATTTT
TRBV9	-	TRBJ2-2	few	CASSVEVVTGELFF	TGTGCCAGCAGCGTAGAGGTGGTCACCGGGGAGCTGTTTTTT
TRBV6-2/TRBV6-3	-	TRBJ2-7	-	CASSLFQGDEQYF	TGTGCCAGCAGTTTATTTCAGGGTGACGAGCAGTACTTC
TRBV28	-	TRBJ2-2	-	CASSSPLGGELFF	TGTGCCAGCAGTTCGCCCCTAGGTGGGGAGCTGTTTTTT
TRBV15	-	TRBJ1-5	-	CATSRDNRQPQHF	TGTGCCACCAGCAGAGATAATCGCCAGCCCCAGCATTTT
TRBV27	-	TRBJ2-3	once	CASRTSGGTQYF	TGTGCCAGCAGAACCAGTGGGGGTACGCAGTATTTT
TRBV6-2/TRBV6-3	-	TRBJ1-2	-	CASSYSRTAYGYTF	TGTGCCAGCAGTTATAGTAGGACGGCCTATGGCTACACCTTC
TRBV12-5	-	TRBJ2-7	-	CACSQGYEQYF	TGTGCTTGTTCACAGGGCTACGAGCAGTACTTC
TRBV7-3	-	TRBJ1-2	-	CASSLGSRGSGYTF	TGTGCCAGCAGCTTAGGAAGCAGGGGTTCAGGCTACACCTTC
TRBV6-5	TRBD1	TRBJ1-6	-	CASRWGQGLGSPLHF	TGTGCCAGCAGGTGGGGACAGGGGCTTGGTTCACCCCTCCACTTT
TRBV24-1	-	TRBJ2-2	few	CATTPGELFF	TGTGCCACCACCCCCGGGGAGCTGTTTTTT
TRBV20-1	TRBD1	TRBJ1-2	-	CGDRVGYGYTF	TGCGGGGACAGGGTGGGCTATGGCTACACCTTC